This T cell receptor (beta chain) was captured by sequencing in a study of cytomegalovirus exposure and HLA in healthy donors. Whole-study context: Membership in the Caucasian-associated ancestry cluster was found for around 81% of 398 genotyped donors. Study results and caveats: Sequences of the TCR beta chain were said to predict the HLA-A and HLA-B alleles of most subjects accurately. It was likely that a cluster of highly shared sequence variants was a sequencing artifact.

With respect to this clone: Its antigen is unidentified.

With 6 bases clipped from V and 2 bases from J, the junction kept 7 bases outside the gene matches. Germline V gives CDR1 SNHLY, CDR2 FYNNEI. The CDR3 has 15 amino acids. 60 Vbeta and 13 Jbeta primers were used in PCR. Profiled with immunoSEQ multiplex PCR; TCRdb holds only in-frame clones, not every one. The sample records about 92,000 clones, approximately 84% being singletons. This TCR was sampled from a woman younger than 35 in good health and CMV-seropositive. The sequenced material came from PBMCs. V usage is TRBV2 and J usage is TRBJ1-5; 7 nucleotides match TRBD1. The CDR3 DNA follows: TGTGCCAGCAGCGATATTACAGGGGGCAATCAGCCCCAGCATTTT. Protein: CASSDITGGNQPQHF.